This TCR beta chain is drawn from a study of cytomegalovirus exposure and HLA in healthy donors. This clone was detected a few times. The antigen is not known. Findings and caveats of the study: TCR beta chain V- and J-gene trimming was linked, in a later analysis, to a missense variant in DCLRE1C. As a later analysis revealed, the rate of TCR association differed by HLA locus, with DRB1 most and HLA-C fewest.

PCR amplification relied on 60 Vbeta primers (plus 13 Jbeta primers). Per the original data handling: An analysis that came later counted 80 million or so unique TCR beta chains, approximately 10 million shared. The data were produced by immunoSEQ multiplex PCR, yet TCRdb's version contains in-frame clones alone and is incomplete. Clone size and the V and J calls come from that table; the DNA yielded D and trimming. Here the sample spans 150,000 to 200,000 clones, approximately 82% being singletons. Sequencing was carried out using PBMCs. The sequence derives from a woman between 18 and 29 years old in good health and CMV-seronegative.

The CDR3 DNA sequence: TGTGCCAGCAGTTACCGCCATCAGGGATTTGGAAACACCATATATTTT. It is translated as CASSYRHQGFGNTIYF. This chain links TRBV6-6 with TRBJ1-3; possible D gene TRBD1, 5 bases. V was cut by 2 bases and J by 3 bases, with 14 bases left in between. Germline V gives CDR1 MNHNY, CDR2 SVGAGI (reference sequence). CDR3 length: 16 residues.